The next 6 T cell receptor beta chains were all read from a single sample in a study of CD8 T cells in Susac syndrome. Random hexamers primed reverse transcription of about 0.5 to 1 ug RNA. Each CDR3 protein gets one entry after TCRdb re-called the immunoSEQ multiplex PCR reads with MiXCR. This table has roughly 200,000 distinct CDR3 sequences, roughly 94% appearing once. The specimen was CD4+ T cells from PBMCs. Receptors were obtained from a human donor with multiple sclerosis.

V is TRBV15 and J is TRBJ1-6; no reliable D call. Germline lookup yields CDR1 LNHNV and CDR2 YYDKDF (reference sequence). The ends were cut back, 0 bases at V and 10 bases at J, with 7 bases in the middle. The CDR3 has 13 amino acids. The CDR3 sequence: CATSREEWSPLHF. Written as DNA, the CDR3 is TGTGCCACCAGCAGAGAAGAGTGGTCACCCCTCCACTTT.

J is TRBJ2-1 and V is TRBV4-1; tentative D call: TRBD2 (6 bases). Germline assignment: CDR1 MGHRA and CDR2 YSYEKL. This CDR3 contains 14 residues. The V gene lost 0 bases and the J gene lost 10 bases, with 13 bases spanning the gap. CDR3 sequence (DNA): TGCGCCAGCAGCCAAGATTTGGGACGGGGGGAGCAGTTCTTC. Protein: CASSQDLGRGEQFF.

This chain connects TRBV20-1 to TRBJ2-7, with D possibly TRBD2 on 5 matching bases. This CDR3 comprises 15 residues. Deletions cut 4 bases from V and 1 base from J, with 17 bases between. CDR1 DFQATT and CDR2 SNEGSKA come from the germline V gene (reference sequence). DNA of the CDR3: TGCAGTGCTATGAACGGAGGAGACCCATCCTACGAGCAGTACTTC. Its translation: CSAMNGGDPSYEQYF.

This chain joins TRBV30 and TRBJ2-5; TRBD2 is a possible D gene (6 bases). The CDR3 has 12 amino acids. CDR1 and CDR2 from the germline V gene are GTSNPN and SVGIG (reference sequence). The V gene lost 2 bases and the J gene lost 3 bases, with 7 bases spanning the gap. CDR3 DNA: TGTGCCTGGAGTAGGAGGGAAGAGACCCAGTACTTC. This translates into CAWSRREETQYF.

The chain links TRBV5-1 to TRBJ2-4, with D tentatively TRBD2 (6 bases). The germline V gene encodes CDR1 SGHRS and CDR2 YFSETQ. Deletions cut 6 bases from V and 6 bases from J, with 22 bases between. The CDR3 consists of 16 residues. The CDR3, as DNA: TGCGCCAGCACCCCCGGGGGAAGCTACCAGGGAAACATTCAGTACTTC. Encoded protein: CASTPGGSYQGNIQYF.

To note about this clonotype: A junction boundary mismatches the germline segment, possibly from a read error. This chain connects TRBV7-7 to TRBJ2-1; 7 bases agree with TRBD2. The V gene's germline CDR1 is SSHAT and CDR2 FNYEAQ (reference sequence). This CDR3 spans 14 amino acids. CDR3 region: CASSLQRGYNEQFF. The CDR3, as DNA: TGTGCTAGCAGCTTACAGCGGGGCTACAATGAGCAGTTCTTC.